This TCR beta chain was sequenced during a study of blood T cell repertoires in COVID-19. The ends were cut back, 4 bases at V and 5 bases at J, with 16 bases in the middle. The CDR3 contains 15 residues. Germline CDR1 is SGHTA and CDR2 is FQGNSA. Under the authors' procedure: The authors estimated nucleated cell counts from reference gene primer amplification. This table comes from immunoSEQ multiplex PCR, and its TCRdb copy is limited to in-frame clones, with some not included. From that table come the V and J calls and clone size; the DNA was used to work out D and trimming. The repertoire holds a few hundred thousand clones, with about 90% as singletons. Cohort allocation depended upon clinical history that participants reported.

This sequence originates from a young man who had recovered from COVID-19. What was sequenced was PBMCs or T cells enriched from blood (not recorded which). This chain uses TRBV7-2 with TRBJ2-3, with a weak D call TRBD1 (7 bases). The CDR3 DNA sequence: TGTGCCAGCAGCTCCCGGGAGAGGGGGCGAGATACGCAGTATTTT. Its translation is CASSSRERGRDTQYF.